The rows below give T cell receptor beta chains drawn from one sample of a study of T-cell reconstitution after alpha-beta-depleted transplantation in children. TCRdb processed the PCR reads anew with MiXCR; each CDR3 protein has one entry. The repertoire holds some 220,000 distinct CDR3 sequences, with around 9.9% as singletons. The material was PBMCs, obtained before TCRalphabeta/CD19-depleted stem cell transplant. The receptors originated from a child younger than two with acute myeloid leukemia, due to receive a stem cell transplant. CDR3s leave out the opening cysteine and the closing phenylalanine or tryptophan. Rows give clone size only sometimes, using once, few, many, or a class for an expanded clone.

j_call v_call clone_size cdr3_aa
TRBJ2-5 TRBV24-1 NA ATSDQTGDQETQY
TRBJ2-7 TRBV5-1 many ASSFLSPAGINEQY
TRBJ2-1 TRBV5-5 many ASSLAGLAGVNEGQF
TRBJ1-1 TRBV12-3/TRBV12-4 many ASSLDRVGTEAF
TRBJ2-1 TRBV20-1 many SALGVKQF
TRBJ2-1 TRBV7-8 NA ASSFTSGGGNEQF
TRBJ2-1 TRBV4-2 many ASSSLRTSGRTYNEQF
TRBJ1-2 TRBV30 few AWNRDRPYGYT
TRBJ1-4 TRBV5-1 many ASSLGQGIATNEKLF
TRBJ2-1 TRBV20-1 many SAALAGGRNEQF
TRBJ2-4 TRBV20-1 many SARDLGLLAKNIQY
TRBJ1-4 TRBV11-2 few ASSLGGFNEKLF
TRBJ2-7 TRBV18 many ASSPPGIAYEQY
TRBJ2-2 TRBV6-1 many ASRPPRTGAGELF
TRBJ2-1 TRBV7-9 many ASSSRTSGEDNEQF
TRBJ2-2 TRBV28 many ASRRGGLTGELF
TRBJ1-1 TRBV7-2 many ASSLVGGLGTEAF
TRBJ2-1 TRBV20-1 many SARDSRTSGSYNEQF
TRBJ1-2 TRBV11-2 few ASSPLPQGTYGYT
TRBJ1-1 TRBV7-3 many ASSSRDSDEAF
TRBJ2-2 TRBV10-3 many AISDPRVRGRAGELF
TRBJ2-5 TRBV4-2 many ASSQDAGEETQY
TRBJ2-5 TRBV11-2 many ASSLDQGLQETQY
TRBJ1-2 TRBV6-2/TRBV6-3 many ASRIRGYT